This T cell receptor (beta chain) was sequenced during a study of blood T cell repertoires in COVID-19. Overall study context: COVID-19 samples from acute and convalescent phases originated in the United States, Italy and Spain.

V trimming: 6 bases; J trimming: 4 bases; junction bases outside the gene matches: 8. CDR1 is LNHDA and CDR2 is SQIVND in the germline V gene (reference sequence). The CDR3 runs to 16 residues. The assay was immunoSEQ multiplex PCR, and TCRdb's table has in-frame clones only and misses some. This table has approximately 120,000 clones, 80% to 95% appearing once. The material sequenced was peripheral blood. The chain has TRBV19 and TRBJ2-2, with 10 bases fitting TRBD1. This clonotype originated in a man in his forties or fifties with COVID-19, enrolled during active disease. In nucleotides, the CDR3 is TGTGCCAGTAGCCGCGACGGGACAGGGGTCACCGGGGAGCTGTTTTTT. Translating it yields CASSRDGTGVTGELFF.